The 23 T cell receptor beta chains below all came from one sample that was sequenced in a study of cytomegalovirus exposure and HLA in healthy donors. PCR amplification relied on 60 Vbeta primers (plus 13 Jbeta primers). Repertoires were generated with immunoSEQ multiplex PCR, while TCRdb's copy carries only in-frame clones and drops some. The sample holds more than 85,000 clones; about three fifths are singletons and the top ten take approximately 4.3%. The sample comprised PBMCs. These receptors were collected from a human donor in good health.

This clone was observed a single time. The V and J genes are TRBV7-9 and TRBJ2-2; 8 bases agree with TRBD2. CDR3 length: 16 amino acids. Looked up from germline, CDR1 is SEHNR and CDR2 is FQNEAQ (reference sequence). V lost 3 bases, J lost 4 bases, and 7 bases stayed unmatched. CDR3 nucleotides: TGTGCCAGCAGCTTTTTCGGAGCGGGAGTCACCGGGGAGCTGTTTTTT. It translates to CASSFFGAGVTGELFF. The variable domain in full, completed from reference TRBV7-9 and TRBJ2-2, reads DTGVSQNPRHKITKRGQNVTFRCDPISEHNRLYWYRQTLGQGPEFLTYFQNEAQLEKSRLLSDRFSAERPKGSFSTLEIQRTEQGDSAMYLCASSFFGAGVTGELFFGEGSRLTVL.

This chain joins TRBV12-5 and TRBJ2-3; 10 bases agree with TRBD1. CDR3 size: 15 residues. Germline V gene data show CDR1 as LGHNT and CDR2 as FRNRAP. Trimming removed 5 bases from V and 1 base from J; junction bases left unmatched: 3. CDR3 nucleotides: TGTGCTAGTGGTCTCGGGACAGGGGGCACAGATACGCAGTATTTT. Protein: CASGLGTGGTDTQYF.

The CDR3 here is CASRTGLTYEQYF. The CDR3 bases are TGTGCCAGCCGGACAGGACTTACTTACGAGCAGTACTTC. V gene TRBV27 combines with J gene TRBJ2-7, with 7 bases that match TRBD1. The ends lost 8 bases at V and 4 bases at J; junction bases unmatched: 8. Germline V gene sequence: CDR1 MNHEY, CDR2 SMNVEV (reference sequence). The CDR3 totals 13 residues.

This clone was seen more than once but under ten times. J is TRBJ1-5 and V is TRBV21-1; no check of the table's D call, TRBD1, against the DNA was made. TRBV21-1 corresponds to a pseudogene. The CDR3 runs to 14 residues. The CDR3 region has the DNA TGTGCCAGCAGCGGTCGTCGATGGGGCGAGCCCCAGCATTTT. Translating gives CASSGRRWGEPQHF.

The chain employs TRBV11-1 and TRBJ1-1; D uncertain. The CDR3 length is 15 residues. V lost 4 bases and J 3 bases, leaving 15 bases between the germline ends. Germline V lookup: CDR1 SGHAT, CDR2 FQDESV (reference sequence). As DNA, the CDR3 is TGTGCCAGCAGCTCCTTAGGAGGGATAGACACTGAAGCTTTCTTT. It translates to CASSSLGGIDTEAFF.

The chain recombines TRBV11-3 with TRBJ2-1, with TRBD1 matching 8 bases. The ends lost 5 bases at V and 7 bases at J; junction bases unmatched: 7. Looked up from germline, CDR1 is SGHNT and CDR2 is YENEEA. This CDR3 is built from 14 residues. The CDR3 region has the DNA TGTGCCAGCAGCGTGGACAGGGTGATTAATGAGCAGTTCTTC. As protein: CASSVDRVINEQFF.

V usage is TRBV7-6 and J usage is TRBJ2-7, with a weak D call TRBD1 (6 bases). There are 13 residues in the CDR3. Trimming shortened V by 0 bases and J by 3 bases, and 6 bases separated the two germline ends. Germline lookup yields CDR1 SGHVS and CDR2 FNYEAQ. CDR3 amino acids: CASSLAGGYEQYF. The CDR3 DNA sequence: TGTGCCAGCAGCTTAGCAGGGGGCTACGAGCAGTACTTC.

The chain is built from TRBV28 and TRBJ2-7; 9 bases match TRBD2. Germline lookup yields CDR1 MDHEN and CDR2 SYDVKM. CDR3 size: 15 residues. V dropped 7 bases and J dropped 3; count of bases not matched to a gene: 10. DNA for the CDR3: TGTGCCAGCACAGGACCGGGACTAGCAGGCTACGAGCAGTACTTC. It is translated as CASTGPGLAGYEQYF.

CDR3: CASSQPRGQGNTIYF. The DNA for the CDR3 is TGCGCCAGCAGCCAACCCAGGGGGCAAGGAAACACCATATATTTT. V gene TRBV4-1 combines with J gene TRBJ1-3, with 8 nucleotides matching TRBD1. Germline CDR1 is MGHRA and CDR2 is YSYEKL. V lost 2 bases to trimming and J lost 4 bases; unmatched junction nucleotides: 4. This CDR3 region has 15 residues.

This chain uses TRBV29-1 with TRBJ2-3; 13 bases are shared with TRBD2. The CDR3 has 15 residues. Unmatched junction bases numbered 5, after V lost 4 bases and J lost 4 bases. CDR1 and CDR2 (germline): SQVTM, ANQGSEA. The CDR3 loop is CSVGGLAGYADTQYF. For the CDR3, the DNA is TGCAGCGTTGGGGGACTAGCGGGATACGCAGATACGCAGTATTTT.

V gene TRBV5-1 combines with J gene TRBJ1-1; D may be TRBD1 (5 bases). This CDR3 spans 15 amino acids. Trimming removed 0 bases at V and 4 bases at J, with 13 bases between. CDR1 SGHRS and CDR2 YFSETQ come from the germline V gene. The CDR3 region has the DNA TGCGCCAGCAGCTTGGTGGCTGGGGGAGGCACTGAAGCTTTCTTT. Its translation: CASSLVAGGGTEAFF.

The chain employs TRBV13 and TRBJ2-5; D is ambiguous. Trimming shortened V by 5 bases and J by 5 bases, and 18 bases separated the two germline ends. Germline V gene sequence: CDR1 PRHDT, CDR2 FYEKMQ (reference sequence). The CDR3 totals 15 residues. The CDR3 DNA sequence: TGTGCCAGCAGCCCGTCACGCGACGGGTTCGAGACCCAGTACTTC. Residues: CASSPSRDGFETQYF.

This chain joins TRBV7-9 and TRBJ2-1, with TRBD2 as a possible D gene (6 bases). Germline-derived CDR1 and CDR2 are SEHNR and FQNEAQ (reference sequence). V lost 5 bases to trimming and J lost 2 bases, with 16 bases between them. The CDR3 totals 16 residues. The CDR3 region has the DNA TGTGCCAGCAGCCCCTTAGCGGAAGTCACCTACAATGAGCAGTTCTTC. Translation gives CASSPLAEVTYNEQFF.

This chain connects TRBV5-1 to TRBJ1-2; 8 nucleotides agree with TRBD1. V lost 4 bases to trimming and J lost 3 bases; unmatched junction nucleotides: 5. The germline V gene has CDR1 SGHRS and CDR2 YFSETQ. This CDR3 spans 14 amino acids. CDR3 nucleotide sequence: TGCGCCAGCAGCATCGGGACAGGTGACTATGGCTACACCTTC. This translates into CASSIGTGDYGYTF.

This clone is a singleton in its sample. The V and J genes are TRBV4-1 and TRBJ2-7; D gene unclear. Per the germline V gene, CDR1 is MGHRA and CDR2 is YSYEKL. V was cut by 0 bases and J by 3 bases, with 9 bases left in between. The CDR3 spans 14 residues. The CDR3 is CASSQDPVHYEQYF. The CDR3 DNA follows: TGCGCCAGCAGCCAAGATCCCGTACACTACGAGCAGTACTTC.

The chain links TRBV16 to TRBJ2-7; 7 positions agree with TRBD2. Losses at the gene ends were 1 base for V and 1 base for J; bases not matched to a gene: 16. CDR3 size: 19 residues. CDR1 is KGHSY and CDR2 is FQNENV in the germline V gene. CDR3 nucleotides: TGTGCCAGCAGCCAATTTGGTGCTAGCGGAACATCAGGATCCTACGAGCAGTACTTC. Amino acid sequence: CASSQFGASGTSGSYEQYF.

The chain joins TRBV4-1 to TRBJ2-3; 10 nucleotides line up with TRBD2. Germline-derived CDR1 and CDR2 are MGHRA and YSYEKL. The CDR3 sequence is 16 residues long. J gave up 2 bases and V 4 bases, and 6 bases lay outside the gene matches. The chain's CDR3 is CASSPWLAGDTDTQYF. The CDR3 DNA follows: TGCGCCAGCAGCCCTTGGCTAGCGGGGGACACAGATACGCAGTATTTT.

A few counts support this clone. V usage is TRBV10-1 and J usage is TRBJ2-3, with TRBD1 matching over 8 bases. In germline, CDR1 is WNHNN, CDR2 SYGVQD (reference sequence). Unmatched junction bases numbered 5, after V lost 6 bases and J lost 0 bases. CDR3 length: 15 amino acids. Written as DNA, the CDR3 is TGCGCCAGCAGCCTAACAGGGGGGAGCACAGATACGCAGTATTTT. This gives the protein CASSLTGGSTDTQYF.

The CDR3 is CASSEAGQRETQYF. The CDR3 DNA follows: TGTGCCAGCAGTGAAGCGGGACAGCGGGAGACCCAGTACTTC. The gene calls are TRBV2 and TRBJ2-5, with 7 bases fitting TRBD1. The germline CDR1 and CDR2 sequences are SNHLY and FYNNEI. CDR3 length: 14 residues. The V and J ends lost 0 bases and 5 bases, in that order; junction bases with no gene match: 3.

This clone has a handful of counts. V and J are TRBV6-5 and TRBJ1-4, with D possibly TRBD1 on 5 matching bases. CDR1 and CDR2 (germline): MNHEY, SVGAGI. The CDR3 covers 15 residues. Trimming removed 6 bases from V and 5 bases from J, with 16 bases in between. CDR3 sequence: CASSLSPRANEKLFF. The CDR3 coding sequence is TGTGCCAGCAGCCTATCGCCCAGGGCGAATGAAAAACTGTTTTTT.

This chain connects TRBV18 to TRBJ2-2, with D possibly TRBD2 on 6 matching bases. From germline, CDR1 is KGHSH and CDR2 LQKENI. The CDR3 runs 15 residues. V was cut by 1 base and J by 6 bases, with 12 bases left in between. CDR3 DNA: TGTGCCAGCTCACCACTGGGACTCGCGGCCGGGGAGCTGTTTTTT. Its translation: CASSPLGLAAGELFF.

This chain links TRBV30 with TRBJ1-2, with unresolved D. The length of the CDR3 is 12 residues. Germline V gene data show CDR1 as GTSNPN and CDR2 as SVGIG (reference sequence). V was clipped by 5 bases and J by 8 bases, with 15 bases between them. The CDR3 sequence: CAWLSGDKGYTF. In DNA form, the CDR3 reads TGTGCCTGGCTTTCCGGGGATAAGGGCTACACCTTC.

This clone was found a few times. V gene TRBV11-2 combines with J gene TRBJ2-1, with 11 bases identical to TRBD2. The CDR3 is made up of 15 amino acids. Germline V gene sequence: CDR1 SGHAT, CDR2 FQNNGV. The ends lost 1 base at V and 4 bases at J; junction bases unmatched: 0. The CDR3 DNA reads TGTGCCAGCAGCTTAGTAGCGGGAGGGTACAATGAGCAGTTCTTC. Translating it yields CASSLVAGGYNEQFF.